This T cell receptor beta chain was identified in a study of CD8+CD57+ T cells in acquired aplastic anemia. Germline V gene lookup returns CDR1 SGDLS and CDR2 YYNGEE. With V trimmed by 4 bases and J by 2 bases, 4 bases remained unmatched. CDR3 length equals 15 residues. Genomic DNA, serving as template, underwent TCR beta VDJ and CDR3 profiling. A single record per CDR3 protein comes from TCRdb applying MiXCR to the reads. The sample records over 250,000 distinct CDR3 sequences, approximately 60% being singletons. It was patients with CD8+CD57+ cell expansion by flow cytometry who were chosen for sequencing.

This clonotype was obtained from a human donor with aplastic anemia. The sample taken for sequencing was sorted CD4+, CD8+, or CD8+CD57+ T cells (not recorded which) from PBMCs. The V call is TRBV9, the J call TRBJ2-1; TRBD2 aligns across 9 bases. CDR3 in DNA: TGTGCCAGCAGCACTAGCGGGTCAGCCTACAATGAGCAGTTCTTC. It translates to CASSTSGSAYNEQFF.